The rows below give T cell receptor beta chains drawn from one sample of a study of blood T cell repertoires in COVID-19. Assay used: immunoSEQ multiplex PCR; TCRdb lists only in-frame clones, some missing. Found here are about 280,000 clones, less than 85% of them singletons; the top ten hold about 2.5%. Sequenced: PBMCs or T cells enriched from blood (not recorded which). These receptors originate from a woman aged 45-65 years who had recovered from COVID-19. The CDR3 runs from the conserved cysteine through the conserved F or W. A D gene is named only where the DNA matches it firmly. The size field is filled for only some rows; it gives once, few, many or a size class.

D gene | J gene | V gene | clone size | CDR3 DNA | CDR3 protein
TRBD1 | TRBJ1-2 | TRBV4-1 | few | TGCGCCAGCAGCCAAGATGGGAGGTTGGGGACAGGGAAAGTCTATGGCTACACCTTC | CASSQDGRLGTGKVYGYTF
TRBD1 | TRBJ1-1 | TRBV27 | - | TGTGCCAGCAGTCCCTATCCGGTGAGGACAGGGACTTCTGAAGCTTTCTTT | CASSPYPVRTGTSEAFF
- | TRBJ1-1 | TRBV6-5 | few | TGTGCCAGCAGGGGGACACATACGAACACTGAAGCTTTCTTT | CASRGTHTNTEAFF
TRBD1 | TRBJ1-1 | TRBV12-3/TRBV12-4 | - | TGTGCCAGCAGTTGGGGACAGGGGGTTAGAGCTTTCTTT | CASSWGQGVRAFF
TRBD2 | TRBJ2-6 | TRBV19 | - | TGTGCCAGTGATACGGGGGGGCCTGGGGCCAACGTCCTGACTTTC | CASDTGGPGANVLTF
- | TRBJ1-2 | TRBV10-1 | - | TGCGCCAGCAGTGAAACCCCTCGGGATGGCTACACCTTC | CASSETPRDGYTF
TRBD1 | TRBJ2-7 | TRBV19 | - | TGTGCCAGTAGCTTTGGACAGGGAGGTAACGAGCAGTACTTC | CASSFGQGGNEQYF
- | TRBJ2-7 | TRBV7-2 | - | TGTGCCAGCAGCTCAACTCTCAGGGGCCCACCCTACGAGCAGTACTTC | CASSSTLRGPPYEQYF
- | TRBJ1-4 | TRBV24-1 | - | TGTGCCACCAGTGATTCGGGGAGAGGTGAAAAACTGTTTTTT | CATSDSGRGEKLFF
- | TRBJ1-1 | TRBV7-9 | - | TGTGCCAGCAGCTTACGGTCGAACACTGAAGCTTTCTTT | CASSLRSNTEAFF
- | TRBJ2-7 | TRBV5-1 | - | TGCGCCAGCAGCTTCGACGGGATCGGCGAGCAGTACTTC | CASSFDGIGEQYF
- | TRBJ1-1 | TRBV30 | - | TGTGCCTGGAGTACCGGTCCGAACACTGAAGCTTTCTTT | CAWSTGPNTEAFF